The 26 T cell receptor beta chains reported below all come from one sample, sequenced in a study of blood T cell repertoires in COVID-19. Sequenced by immunoSEQ multiplex PCR; TCRdb stores in-frame clones only, minus some. The sample has tens of thousands of clones, about 88% seen once. Source material: peripheral blood. Receptors were obtained from a human donor in a cohort sampled during active COVID-19.

The chain employs TRBV27 and TRBJ1-1; 7 bases agree with TRBD1. Germline V lookup: CDR1 MNHEY, CDR2 SMNVEV (reference sequence). The CDR3 is 14 residues long. After removal of 3 bases from V and 4 bases from J, the junction contained 5 bases not matched to a gene. The DNA of the CDR3 is TGTGCCAGCAGTTTCCAGGGGGATAGCACTGAAGCTTTCTTT. Residues: CASSFQGDSTEAFF.

This chain joins TRBV30 and TRBJ2-3; a possible D gene is TRBD2 (5 bases). The CDR3 covers 11 residues. Germline CDR1 reads GTSNPN; CDR2 reads SVGIG (reference sequence). V lost 2 bases, J lost 6 bases, and 6 bases lay in between. The CDR3 nucleotides read TGTGCCTGGAGTACGGGGGATACGCAGTATTTT. Its translation: CAWSTGDTQYF.

This chain connects TRBV7-6 to TRBJ2-5; 9 bases agree with TRBD1. Trimming cost V 5 bases and J 4 bases; bases outside gene matches: 8. The CDR3 has 15 amino acids. Germline V gene lookup returns CDR1 SGHVS and CDR2 FNYEAQ. CDR3 coding DNA: TGTGCCAGCAGCGCCACAGGGGGCGCAGGAGAGACCCAGTACTTC. Translation: CASSATGGAGETQYF.

The rearrangement uses TRBV5-1 and TRBJ1-2; D is unresolved. Germline assignment: CDR1 SGHRS and CDR2 YFSETQ. Trimming left V 0 bases short and J 5 bases short, with 14 bases between. This CDR3 comprises 15 residues. The CDR3 DNA reads as TGCGCCAGCAGCTTGGAGGCCGAGGGATGGTATGGCTACACCTTC. Protein sequence: CASSLEAEGWYGYTF.

The chain employs TRBV4-3 and TRBJ1-2, with D uncertain. The ends were cut back, 0 bases at V and 5 bases at J, with 13 bases in the middle. CDR1 and CDR2 (germline): LGHNA, YSLEER. CDR3 length: 15 residues. CDR3 region: CASSQEPGIAYGYTF. The DNA for the CDR3 is TGCGCCAGCAGCCAAGAACCCGGAATAGCATATGGCTACACCTTC.

J is TRBJ1-6 and V is TRBV6-2 or TRBV6-3; perhaps TRBD1 as D (5 bases). Per germline, CDR1 MNHEY and CDR2 SVGEGT. The CDR3 length is 14 residues. With 5 bases removed from V and 9 bases from J, the gap between germline ends came to 14 bases. CDR3 protein: CASSRGSGGSPLHF. CDR3 DNA: TGTGCCAGCAGTCGAGGATCGGGGGGTTCACCCCTCCACTTT.

V usage is TRBV19 and J usage is TRBJ2-2; a possible D gene is TRBD1 (6 bases). Deletions cut 5 bases from V and 5 bases from J, with 9 bases between. Germline V gene data show CDR1 as LNHDA and CDR2 as SQIVND (reference sequence). The CDR3 extends over 13 amino acids. CDR3 sequence reads: CASSQGLTGELFF. The DNA of the CDR3 is TGTGCCAGTAGTCAGGGGCTAACCGGGGAGCTGTTTTTT.

This clone was seen a few times. The V and J genes are TRBV5-1 and TRBJ1-2; a weak D match, TRBD1 (6 bases). Germline CDR1 reads SGHRS; CDR2 reads YFSETQ. Trimming removed 4 bases at V and 6 bases at J, with 16 bases between. The CDR3 is made up of 14 amino acids. In nucleotides, the CDR3 is TGCGCCAGCAGCGGTAACAGGGCGGTGAATGGCTACACCTTC. Residues: CASSGNRAVNGYTF. The full variable domain, rest sourced from reference TRBV5-1 and TRBJ1-2, is KAGVTQTPRYLIKTRGQQVTLSCSPISGHRSVSWYQQTPGQGLQFLFEYFSETQRNKGNFPGRFSGRQFSNSRSEMNVSTLELGDSALYLCASSGNRAVNGYTFGSGTRLTVV.

The chain recombines TRBV5-8 with TRBJ1-5; D remains ambiguous. V lost 0 bases and J 2 bases, leaving 9 bases between the germline ends. Per the germline V gene, CDR1 is SGHTS and CDR2 is YDEGEE. The CDR3 is made up of 15 amino acids. This chain's CDR3 is CASSLGPTGNQPQHF. The CDR3 DNA follows: TGTGCCAGCAGCTTGGGCCCTACCGGCAATCAGCCCCAGCATTTT.

The chain combines TRBV10-2 with TRBJ2-3; 7 nucleotides line up with TRBD2. Germline CDR1 is WSHSY and CDR2 is SAAADI. The CDR3 runs 14 residues. J gave up 5 bases and V 6 bases, and 8 bases lay outside the gene matches. This CDR3 reads CASRMSGEVDTQYF. CDR3 nucleotide sequence: TGCGCCAGCAGGATGAGCGGGGAAGTAGATACGCAGTATTTT.

The chain joins TRBV2 to TRBJ1-3; a weak D match, TRBD1 (6 bases). Deletions cut 6 bases from V and 4 bases from J, with 16 bases between. The CDR3 has 15 amino acids. CDR1 SNHLY and CDR2 FYNNEI come from the germline V gene. The CDR3 nucleotides are TGTGCCAGCAGCCTGAACAGGGTAGGCGGAAACACCATATATTTT. Residues: CASSLNRVGGNTIYF. Variable domain in full (rest from reference TRBV2 and TRBJ1-3): EPEVTQTPSHQVTQMGQEVILRCVPISNHLYFYWYRQILGQKVEFLVSFYNNEISEKSEIFDDQFSVERPDGSNFTLKIRSTKLEDSAMYFCASSLNRVGGNTIYFGEGSWLTVV.

V and J are TRBV7-3 and TRBJ2-5; TRBD1 matches 8 bases. The CDR3 length is 14 residues. Looked up from germline, CDR1 is SGHTA and CDR2 is FQGTGA. V was clipped by 4 bases and J by 3 bases; unmatched bases: 4. The CDR3: CASSSGTGEETQYF. In DNA, the CDR3 is TGTGCCAGCAGCTCAGGGACAGGTGAAGAGACCCAGTACTTC.

V usage is TRBV5-5 and J usage is TRBJ1-4; unclear D gene. Trimming left V 0 bases short and J 4 bases short, with 19 bases between. The CDR3 runs 18 residues. Germline-derived CDR1 and CDR2 are SGHKS and YYEKEE (reference sequence). Here the CDR3 reads CASSLDTRSGSYNEKLFF. CDR3 DNA: TGTGCCAGCAGCTTGGATACCAGATCCGGGTCCTATAATGAAAAACTGTTTTTT.

Regarding this clone: A read error may account for a junction end that differs from germline. The chain joins TRBV6-6 to TRBJ1-5, with TRBD1 matching over 7 bases. Germline assignment: CDR1 MNHNY and CDR2 SVGAGI (reference sequence). There are 16 residues in the CDR3. The CDR3 protein is CASIYSYRGSNQPQHF. The CDR3, as DNA: TGTGCCAGCATTTACTCCTACAGGGGAAGCAATCAGCCCCAGCATTTT.

The gene calls are TRBV3-1 (or the pseudogene TRBV3-2) and TRBJ1-2; 7 bases are a match to TRBD1. CDR1 is LGHDT and CDR2 is YNNKEL in the germline V gene (reference sequence). The V segment lost 6 bases and the J segment 3 bases; nucleotides outside the gene matches: 4. The CDR3 contains 13 residues. The CDR3 coding sequence is TGTGCCAGCAGACACAGGGGTCACTATGGCTACACCTTC. It encodes CASRHRGHYGYTF.

In this sample, this clone turned up once. The V call is TRBV2, the J call TRBJ1-1; the match to TRBD1 covers 9 bases. The V and J ends lost 8 bases and 0 bases, in that order; junction bases with no gene match: 7. This CDR3 has 15 residues. Germline lookup yields CDR1 SNHLY and CDR2 FYNNEI. The CDR3 DNA reads as TGTGCCAGCCGGGGTGGACAGGGGATGAACACTGAAGCTTTCTTT. It specifies CASRGGQGMNTEAFF.

The chain links TRBV7-9 to TRBJ1-1; tentatively, D is TRBD1 (5 bases). This CDR3 has 14 residues. Germline lookup yields CDR1 SEHNR and CDR2 FQNEAQ (reference sequence). V was pared by 5 bases and J by 5 bases, with 15 bases between. CDR3 region: CASSPPGLITEAFF. CDR3 bases: TGTGCCAGCAGCCCTCCGGGACTGATAACTGAAGCTTTCTTT.

The V call is TRBV9, the J call TRBJ1-1; perhaps TRBD1 as D (5 bases). Looked up from germline, CDR1 is SGDLS and CDR2 is YYNGEE. The length of the CDR3 is 15 residues. V was shortened by 4 bases and J by 1 base, with 14 bases between the two germline ends. The CDR3 protein is CASSPWEGENTEAFF. CDR3 bases: TGTGCCAGCAGCCCCTGGGAAGGGGAGAACACTGAAGCTTTCTTT. The entire variable domain, with the rest obtained from reference TRBV9 and TRBJ1-1, is as follows: DSGVTQTPKHLITATGQRVTLRCSPRSGDLSVYWYQQSLDQGLQFLIQYYNGEERAKGNILERFSAQQFPDLHSELNLSSLELGDSALYFCASSPWEGENTEAFFGQGTRLTVV.

The chain combines TRBV21-1 with TRBJ2-5; the table's TRBD2 call for D was not verified on the DNA. TRBV21-1 is noted as a pseudogene. The CDR3 runs to 16 residues. CDR3: CASSDYSGGLRETQYF. DNA of the CDR3: TGTGCCAGCAGTGACTATTCGGGGGGCCTCCGGGAGACCCAGTACTTC.

This clone was seen more than once but under ten times. V is TRBV10-1 and J is TRBJ2-7; no firm D call. Between the trimmed V and J ends, which lost 3 bases and 0 bases, there was a span of 9 bases. The germline V gene encodes CDR1 WNHNN and CDR2 SYGVQD (reference sequence). The CDR3 runs 14 residues. CDR3 sequence: CASSDTGTSYEQYF. The CDR3 region has the DNA TGCGCCAGCAGTGATACGGGTACCTCCTACGAGCAGTACTTC.

This chain connects TRBV19 to TRBJ2-6, with a possible D match to TRBD1 (6 bases). Germline-derived CDR1 and CDR2 are LNHDA and SQIVND (reference sequence). The CDR3 totals 14 residues. V lost 10 bases to trimming and J lost 0 bases, with 10 bases between them. The CDR3 nucleotides read TGTGCCACAAGACAGGCCTCTGGGGCCAACGTCCTGACTTTC. Translation gives CATRQASGANVLTF.

J is TRBJ1-1 and V is TRBV12-3 or TRBV12-4; D is possibly TRBD1 (6 bases). The V and J ends lost 7 bases and 2 bases respectively, with 11 bases between them. The CDR3 has 13 amino acids. The CDR3 nucleotides read TGTGCCAGCACCCTGACAGGAAACACTGAAGCTTTCTTT. It encodes CASTLTGNTEAFF.

V is TRBV6-1 and J is TRBJ1-2; a possible D gene is TRBD1 (5 bases). Trimming stripped 3 bases from V and 3 bases from J, with 11 bases between. This CDR3 region has 14 residues. Per the germline V gene, CDR1 is MNHNS and CDR2 is SASEGT. The CDR3, as DNA: TGTGCCAGCAGTGATGTTCCAGGGTACTATGGCTACACCTTC. It codes for CASSDVPGYYGYTF.

The gene calls are TRBV3-1 (or the pseudogene TRBV3-2) and TRBJ2-2; perhaps TRBD2 as D (6 bases). Germline lookup yields CDR1 LGHDT and CDR2 YNNKEL (reference sequence). The CDR3 length is 15 residues. Trimming left V 4 bases short and J 2 bases short, with 11 bases between. The CDR3 sequence: CASSLGGVNTGELFF. The CDR3 region has the DNA TGTGCCAGCAGCCTCGGGGGAGTTAACACCGGGGAGCTGTTTTTT.

The CDR3 nucleotides are TGTGGCGTCGGCAGGGAGGGTTCTGGGGCCAACGTCCTGACTTTC. It yields the protein CGVGREGSGANVLTF. The chain links TRBV2 to TRBJ2-6, with 7 nucleotides matching TRBD2. The CDR3 has 15 residues. Germline V gene sequence: CDR1 SNHLY, CDR2 FYNNEI.

The chain couples TRBV20-1 to TRBJ1-2; the D is unclear. Trimming took off 7 bases at V and 2 bases at J, with 8 bases between the two ends. The CDR3 is made up of 11 amino acids. In germline, CDR1 is DFQATT, CDR2 SNEGSKA (reference sequence). The DNA for the CDR3 is TGCAGTGGAGGATTCAACTATGGCTACACCTTC. It translates to CSGGFNYGYTF.